The 5 T cell receptor beta chains below all came from one sample that was sequenced in a study of blood T cells in healthy people across ages. The authors ran a second PCR of about 6 to 11 cycles using a sample-barcoded 5' primer and a J-beta primer mix. Using its own MiXCR run on the 5' RACE reads, TCRdb lists one record per CDR3 protein. Among roughly 800,000 distinct CDR3 sequences, roughly 64% were seen once, and the ten largest hold about 20%. The sequencing sample was made of blood. The source of these receptors is a man aged 25-45 years in good health.

V is TRBV20-1 and J is TRBJ2-7, with D maybe TRBD1 (5 bases). V lost 6 bases, J lost 1 base, and 13 bases lay in between. Germline CDR1 DFQATT, CDR2 SNEGSKA (reference sequence). The CDR3 length is 13 residues. This CDR3 reads CSASTDQSYEQYF. The CDR3 nucleotides read TGCAGTGCCTCGACAGATCAATCCTACGAGCAGTACTTC.

This clonotype appeared a single time. At one boundary the junction diverges from the germline segment, which might be a read error. The rearrangement joins TRBV29-1 to TRBJ1-1; D is unclear. The germline V gene encodes CDR1 SQVTM and CDR2 ANQGSEA. This CDR3 region has 11 residues. CDR3 coding DNA: TGCAGCGGTTACATGAACGCTGAAGCTTTCTTT. Its protein product is CSGYMNAEAFF.

The chain is built from TRBV12-3 or TRBV12-4 and TRBJ1-1; 7 positions match TRBD1. This CDR3 is 14 amino acids long. The V segment lost 7 bases and the J segment 5 bases; nucleotides outside the gene matches: 10. In DNA, the CDR3 is TGTGCCAGCACCGCCGACAGGGTAAGGACTGAAGCTTTCTTT. It translates to CASTADRVRTEAFF.

The chain uses TRBV7-9 and TRBJ2-7, with no clear D. The CDR3 runs to 14 residues. The V end was cut by 5 bases, the J end by 1 base, with 12 bases between. CDR1 and CDR2 from the germline V gene are SEHNR and FQNEAQ (reference sequence). CDR3 region: CASSPSDGSYEQYF. CDR3 bases: TGTGCCAGCAGCCCATCGGACGGATCCTACGAGCAGTACTTC.

This chain uses TRBV6-5 with TRBJ2-3; D is unclear. Per the germline V gene, CDR1 is MNHEY and CDR2 is SVGAGI. Trimming removed 1 base at V and 0 bases at J, with 20 bases between. The CDR3 consists of 19 residues. CDR3 residues: CASSYLLPTQDPSTDTQYF. DNA for the CDR3: TGTGCCAGCAGTTACTTACTACCAACTCAGGATCCTAGCACAGATACGCAGTATTTT.